A single sample is the source of the 7 T cell receptor beta chains below, sequenced in a study of cytomegalovirus exposure and HLA in healthy donors (dated by TCRdb to 2017 to 2019). Library construction relied on the immunoSEQ multiplex PCR assay. The multiplex PCR relied on a mix of 60 forward primers for TCR Vbeta segments and 13 reverse primers for TCR Jbeta segments. Held by TCRdb, this immuneACCESS table contains in-frame sequences only and omits some clones. Under half of the omission traces to an unresolved V gene where checked; the cause of the rest is unknown. The sample table shows more than 80,000 clones, and roughly 80% are seen once. Clones ranked in the top ten supply approximately 1.3% of the sample. The sequencing sample was made of PBMCs. The receptors here all came from a girl aged 2-10 years in good health and CMV-seropositive.

CDR3 sequence (DNA): TGTGCCAGCTCACCCCGGCAGGGAGGCTCGAATCAGCCCCAGCATTTT. It specifies CASSPRQGGSNQPQHF. The chain has TRBV18 and TRBJ1-5; D possibly corresponds to TRBD1 (5 bases). This CDR3 spans 16 amino acids. Trimming pared 3 bases from V and 4 bases from J, leaving 16 bases between. The germline gives CDR1 KGHSH, CDR2 LQKENI. The whole variable domain, filled in from reference TRBV18 and TRBJ1-5, reads NAGVMQNPRHLVRRRGQEARLRCSPMKGHSHVYWYRQLPEEGLKFMVYLQKENIIDESGMPKERFSAEFPKEGPSILRIQQVVRGDSAAYFCASSPRQGGSNQPQHFGDGTRLSIL.

Only a few counts were recorded for this clone. The chain carries TRBV4-1 and TRBJ2-7; D is undetermined. Germline CDR1 and CDR2: MGHRA and YSYEKL. Trimming cost V 0 bases and J 3 bases, with 18 bases left between them. The CDR3 runs 17 residues. The CDR3 protein is CASSQDEVRLVSYEQYF. In DNA, the CDR3 is TGCGCCAGCAGCCAAGATGAAGTCCGTCTAGTAAGCTACGAGCAGTACTTC.

The V call is TRBV14, the J call TRBJ2-7; weak D call: TRBD2 (7 bases). Trimming removed 2 bases at V and 1 base at J, with 15 bases between. This CDR3 is built from 16 residues. Germline assignment: CDR1 SGHDN and CDR2 FVKESK. The CDR3 bases are TGTGCCAGCAGCCAACCGGGGGCGGGAGCATCCTACGAGCAGTACTTC. Translated: CASSQPGAGASYEQYF.

This rearrangement joins TRBV10-3 to TRBJ1-2, with 9 bases that match TRBD1. J gave up 8 bases and V 7 bases, and 5 bases lay outside the gene matches. This CDR3 comprises 12 residues. Looked up from germline, CDR1 is ENHRY and CDR2 is SYGVKD. The CDR3: CAINRQGDGYTF. The CDR3 DNA follows: TGTGCCATCAACCGACAGGGGGACGGCTACACCTTC.

The rearrangement joins TRBV5-1 to TRBJ2-7; 12 positions match TRBD1. Trimming cost V 4 bases and J 7 bases; bases outside gene matches: 12. The CDR3 runs 16 residues. Per germline, CDR1 SGHRS and CDR2 YFSETQ. This chain's CDR3 is CASSPGQGAAQGEQYF. The CDR3 coding sequence is TGCGCCAGCAGCCCGGGACAGGGGGCAGCCCAGGGGGAGCAGTACTTC.

The V call is TRBV27, the J call TRBJ2-7; 7 positions agree with TRBD1. Germline loops: CDR1 MNHEY, CDR2 SMNVEV (reference sequence). The CDR3 loop spans 15 amino acids. The ends lost 3 bases at V and 2 bases at J; junction bases unmatched: 7. The DNA of the CDR3 is TGTGCCAGCAGTTTCGGGACAGCCAAAACCTACGAGCAGTACTTC. Residues: CASSFGTAKTYEQYF.

The V call is TRBV12-5, the J call TRBJ2-7; D is uncertain. The CDR3 consists of 11 residues. Per germline, CDR1 LGHNT and CDR2 FRNRAP. V shed 5 bases and J shed 4 bases, with 6 bases lying between them. The CDR3 nucleotides read TGTGCTAGTGGTCCCCCGTACGAGCAGTACTTC. As protein: CASGPPYEQYF.